The 19 T cell receptor beta chains below were found in one sample sequenced in a study of cytomegalovirus exposure and HLA in healthy donors. Use of 60 Vbeta and 13 Jbeta primers characterized the PCR. The protocol was immunoSEQ multiplex PCR, while the TCRdb copy is restricted to in-frame clones and leaves out a portion. This sample has around 50,000 clones; approximately 68% occur once, and the top ten carry about 6%. The material sequenced was PBMCs. These receptors all stem from a man younger than 40 in good health and CMV-seronegative.

Of note for this clone: One junction end disagrees with the germline gene, perhaps due to a read error. The V gene is TRBV7-9, the J gene TRBJ2-7; 11 bases fit TRBD2. Per germline, CDR1 SEHNR and CDR2 FQNEAQ (reference sequence). The CDR3 runs to 15 residues. CDR3 coding DNA: TGTTCCAGCAGCCCACTTAGCGGGAGGGCCCACGAGCAGTACTTC. This gives the protein CSSSPLSGRAHEQYF.

In its sample, this clone was seen a few times. This chain uses TRBV6-5 with TRBJ1-2; D may be TRBD1 (5 bases). The CDR3 runs 13 residues. Germline V lookup: CDR1 MNHEY, CDR2 SVGAGI. V was clipped by 7 bases and J by 2 bases, with 11 bases between them. The DNA of the CDR3 is TGTGCCAGCAAGCGGGACGGAAACTATGGCTACACCTTC. It codes for CASKRDGNYGYTF.

The chain combines TRBV6-1 with TRBJ1-2, with D perhaps matching TRBD1 (6 bases). The CDR3 length is 13 residues. Germline CDR1 MNHNS, CDR2 SASEGT. Deletions cut 7 bases from V and 5 bases from J, with 14 bases between. The CDR3 protein is CASKTGGFYGYTF. In nucleotides, the CDR3 is TGTGCCAGCAAGACAGGCGGATTTTATGGCTACACCTTC.

The genes are TRBV9 and TRBJ2-1; 11 nucleotides align to TRBD2. This CDR3 is 15 amino acids long. J gave up 9 bases and V 0 bases, and 5 bases lay outside the gene matches. Germline V CDR1 and CDR2: SGDLS, YYNGEE. As DNA, the CDR3 is TGTGCCAGCAGCGTAGAACTAGCGGGAGCCCCTGAGCAGTTCTTC. It is translated as CASSVELAGAPEQFF. The full variable domain, completed using reference TRBV9 and TRBJ2-1, is DSGVTQTPKHLITATGQRVTLRCSPRSGDLSVYWYQQSLDQGLQFLIQYYNGEERAKGNILERFSAQQFPDLHSELNLSSLELGDSALYFCASSVELAGAPEQFFGPGTRLTVL.

This clone was detected once. The V gene is TRBV6-1, the J gene TRBJ1-5, with 7 bases fitting TRBD1. Germline loops: CDR1 MNHNS, CDR2 SASEGT. V lost 7 bases, J lost 5 bases, and 8 bases stayed unmatched. This CDR3 has 14 residues. CDR3 nucleotide sequence: TGTGCCAGCATATTCGGGACAGCAGATCAGCCCCAGCATTTT. This gives the protein CASIFGTADQPQHF.

The V call is TRBV27, the J call TRBJ2-2; maybe TRBD2 (5 bases). The germline CDR1 and CDR2 sequences are MNHEY and SMNVEV (reference sequence). With 7 bases removed from V and 2 bases from J, the gap between germline ends came to 14 bases. There are 15 residues in the CDR3. CDR3 sequence: CASTYLGGNTGELFF. The CDR3 DNA follows: TGTGCCAGCACCTACCTAGGAGGCAACACCGGGGAGCTGTTTTTT.

The chain recombines TRBV7-9 with TRBJ2-1; TRBD2 is a possible D gene (6 bases). Between the trimmed V and J ends, which lost 3 bases and 10 bases, there was a span of 16 bases. The germline CDR1 and CDR2 sequences are SEHNR and FQNEAQ (reference sequence). CDR3 length: 14 amino acids. The DNA for the CDR3 is TGTGCCAGCAGCTTTGATTCGGGAGTTGGCGAGCAGTTCTTC. It is translated as CASSFDSGVGEQFF.

The V and J genes are TRBV6-5 and TRBJ2-5, with 7 bases fitting TRBD1. The J call may be mistaken, given a closer DNA end match to TRBJ2-7. This CDR3 has 14 amino acids. The germline gives CDR1 MNHEY, CDR2 SVGAGI. As DNA, the CDR3 is TGTGCCAGCAGCCTGACAGGGTCGGATTACGAGCAGTACTTC. Translated: CASSLTGSDYEQYF.

This clone was detected only a few times. The CDR3 loop reads CASSEEGWREGGYEQYF. DNA of the CDR3: TGTGCCAGCAGTGAAGAAGGGTGGCGGGAGGGCGGCTACGAGCAGTACTTC. The chain employs TRBV6-1 and TRBJ2-7; the match to TRBD2 covers 9 bases. V was clipped by 1 base and J by 3 bases; unmatched bases: 10. This CDR3 has 17 amino acids. From germline, CDR1 is MNHNS and CDR2 SASEGT.

This clone appeared once. The V call is TRBV2, the J call TRBJ2-7, with D possibly TRBD1 on 6 matching bases. Germline values: CDR1 SNHLY, CDR2 FYNNEI. V dropped 3 bases and J dropped 2 bases, with 14 bases sitting between them. The CDR3 has 15 amino acids. This CDR3 reads CASSEGTPITYEQYF. The CDR3 DNA reads TGTGCCAGCAGTGAGGGGACACCCATTACCTACGAGCAGTACTTC.

V gene TRBV30 combines with J gene TRBJ2-6, with a tentative D call TRBD2 (5 bases). CDR3 length equals 14 residues. Germline V gives CDR1 GTSNPN, CDR2 SVGIG (reference sequence). CDR3 DNA: TGTGCGGTGGAATTAGGACTTGGGGCCAACGTCCTGACTTTC. Encoded protein: CAVELGLGANVLTF.

This chain links TRBV15 with TRBJ2-7; no clear D gene. The CDR3 loop spans 12 amino acids. Trimming cost V 4 bases and J 6 bases, with 10 bases left between them. The V gene's germline CDR1 is LNHNV and CDR2 YYDKDF (reference sequence). CDR3 bases: TGTGCCACCAGCATGGCGGTGGGCGAGCAGTACTTC. It codes for CATSMAVGEQYF.

CDR3 DNA: TGTGCCAGCAGTTACCCCGTTGGGGGAGGTGGCTACACCTTC. This gives the protein CASSYPVGGGGYTF. V is TRBV6-6 and J is TRBJ1-2; the D gene is possibly TRBD1 (5 bases). CDR1 and CDR2 (germline): MNHNY, SVGAGI (reference sequence). CDR3 length equals 14 residues. The V end lost 2 bases, the J end lost 7 bases, and 14 bases lay between the germline ends.

The gene calls are TRBV5-8 and TRBJ1-4, with D tentatively TRBD1 (5 bases). Trimming took off 6 bases at V and 0 bases at J, with 15 bases between the two ends. Per the germline V gene, CDR1 is SGHTS and CDR2 is YDEGEE. The CDR3 is 16 amino acids. CDR3 loop: CASNAYRRTTNEKLFF. The CDR3 DNA sequence: TGTGCCAGCAACGCCTACAGGAGAACAACTAATGAAAAACTGTTTTTT. Based on the CDR3 plus reference TRBV5-8 and TRBJ1-4, the full variable domain is EAGVTQSPTHLIKTRGQQATLRCSPISGHTSVYWYQQALGLGLQFLLWYDEGEERNRGNFPPRFSGRQFPNYSSELNVNALELEDSALYLCASNAYRRTTNEKLFFGSGTQLSVL.

The chain joins TRBV5-1 to TRBJ2-1, with 8 bases fitting TRBD2. Germline CDR1 is SGHRS and CDR2 is YFSETQ. The CDR3 has 17 amino acids. V trimming: 2 bases; J trimming: 2 bases; junction bases outside the gene matches: 9. The CDR3 loop reads CASSLGIAGFTYNEQFF. The DNA for the CDR3 is TGCGCCAGCAGCTTAGGGATAGCGGGATTTACCTACAATGAGCAGTTCTTC.

There are a few counts of this clone. Other nucleotide sequences in the sample specify the same CDR3. The chain is built from TRBV27 and TRBJ2-7; the match to TRBD1 covers 9 bases. Germline-derived CDR1 and CDR2 are MNHEY and SMNVEV (reference sequence). V lost 3 bases to trimming and J lost 2 bases; unmatched junction nucleotides: 2. The CDR3 sequence is 14 residues long. CDR3 in amino acids: CASSLGQGAYEQYF. The CDR3 bases are TGTGCCAGCAGTTTGGGACAGGGAGCCTACGAGCAGTACTTC.

The rearrangement links TRBV6-5 to TRBJ2-7; a weak D match, TRBD1 (5 bases). CDR1 and CDR2 (germline): MNHEY, SVGAGI. This CDR3 region has 14 residues. The germline V and J ends were trimmed by 2 bases and 7 bases, with 15 bases remaining between them. The DNA of the CDR3 is TGTGCCAGCAGTTACCTCGGGCAGGGAAGGGAGCAGTACTTC. Its translation is CASSYLGQGREQYF.

The rearrangement links TRBV2 to TRBJ1-2; perhaps TRBD1 as D (6 bases). V shed 4 bases and J shed 4 bases, with 10 bases lying between them. There are 13 residues in the CDR3. Germline-derived CDR1 and CDR2 are SNHLY and FYNNEI. CDR3 in amino acids: CASSATGSYGYTF. The DNA of the CDR3 is TGTGCCAGCAGTGCCACAGGGAGCTATGGCTACACCTTC.

The V gene is TRBV4-1, the J gene TRBJ2-3; 7 bases agree with TRBD1. Germline V gene sequence: CDR1 MGHRA, CDR2 YSYEKL. V gave up 1 base and J gave up 2 bases; unmatched junction bases: 6. The CDR3 covers 16 residues. In nucleotides, the CDR3 is TGCGCCAGCAGCCAAGGTTTGGGACAGATCACAGATACGCAGTATTTT. Its translation: CASSQGLGQITDTQYF.